This T cell receptor (beta chain) was profiled in a study of T cells in Graves' hyperthyroidism and ophthalmopathy. CDR3 length equals 15 residues. Germline V gene lookup returns CDR1 LGHDT and CDR2 YNNKEL (reference sequence). Trimming took off 1 base at V and 0 bases at J, with 6 bases between the two ends. This clonotype was counted ten times or more. Regions amplified from RNA transcripts were the TCR beta CDR3 regions. The HTBI primer set served for first-round RT-PCR of the TCR CDR3. TCRdb called the multiplex PCR reads again in MiXCR, with one record for every CDR3 protein. The table has more than 500,000 distinct CDR3 sequences, roughly 15% seen once; the top ten hold 3.8%. Patients aged 18 to 65 with hyperthyroidism were newly diagnosed, with duration under 2 months. Patients were excluded for uncontrolled infection, other autoimmune disease, pregnancy or lactation.

The chain carries TRBV3-1 and TRBJ1-4; perhaps TRBD1 as D (5 bases). Specimen: blood. The clonotype originates from a woman aged 25 to 39 with Graves' hyperthyroidism. CDR3 amino acids: CASSQGTTTNEKLFF. The DNA of the CDR3 is TGTGCCAGCAGCCAAGGGACAACAACTAATGAAAAACTGTTTTTT.